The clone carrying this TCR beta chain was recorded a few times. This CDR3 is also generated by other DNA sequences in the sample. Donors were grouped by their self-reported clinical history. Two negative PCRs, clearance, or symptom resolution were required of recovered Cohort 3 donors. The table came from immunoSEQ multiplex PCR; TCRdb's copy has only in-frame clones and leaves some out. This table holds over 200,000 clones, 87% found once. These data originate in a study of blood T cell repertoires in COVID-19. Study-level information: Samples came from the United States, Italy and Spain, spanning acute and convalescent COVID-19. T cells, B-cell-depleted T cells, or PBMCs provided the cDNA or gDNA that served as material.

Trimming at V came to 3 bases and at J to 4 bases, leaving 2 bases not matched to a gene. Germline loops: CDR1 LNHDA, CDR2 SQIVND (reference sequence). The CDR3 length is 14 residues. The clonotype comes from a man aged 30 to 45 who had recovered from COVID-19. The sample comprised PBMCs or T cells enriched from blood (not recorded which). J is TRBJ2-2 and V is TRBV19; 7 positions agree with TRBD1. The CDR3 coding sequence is TGTGCCAGTAGTATTGGACAGGTCACCGGGGAGCTGTTTTTT. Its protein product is CASSIGQVTGELFF.